Sequencing of this TCR beta chain was carried out in a study of graft-versus-host responses after intestinal transplantation. Study as a whole: Transplants given to recipients were multivisceral, liver-intestinal, or isolated intestinal. Overall study findings and caveats: The recipient marrow held GvH clones, and some of them showed up first in ileum or blood.

Comments on this clone: Its antigen is as yet unknown.

Germline CDR1 ENHRY, CDR2 SYGVKD. The V end lost 4 bases, the J end lost 7 bases, and 14 bases lay between the germline ends. This CDR3 is built from 14 residues. The repertoire was sequenced with immunoSEQ multiplex PCR; TCRdb's copy has only in-frame clones and lacks some. The table records 21,000 or so clones, 89% of them present only once. J is TRBJ1-5 and V is TRBV10-3; D is possibly TRBD1 (6 bases). The sequence was obtained from a human patient who received an intestinal transplant, so some T cells may come from the graft donor. The material sequenced was PBMCs, taken around 68 days after intestinal transplantation. CDR3 bases: TGTGCCATCAGTGGGCAGGGGAGTGGGCAGCCCCAGCATTTT. This gives the protein CAISGQGSGQPQHF.